These T cell receptor beta chains were read from a single sample in a study of T cells in Graves' hyperthyroidism and ophthalmopathy. TCRdb re-analysed the multiplex PCR reads in MiXCR, keeping a single row per CDR3 protein. The sample comprises about 210,000 distinct CDR3 sequences, 15% to 20% of which are singletons, and around 50% rests with the top ten. Input material: blood. The receptors stem from a man over 45 with Graves' hyperthyroidism. The conserved cysteine and the conserved F or W are not part of the CDR3 here.

v_call cdr3_aa
TRBV19 ASSHPRALQPQH
TRBV24-1 ATSRTGIEPQH
TRBV5-1 ASSVSGRNTGELF
TRBV6-1 ASSGDRDEQY
TRBV11-2 ASSFLTSSYEQY
TRBV12-3/TRBV12-4 ASSSHPFSGTSASSYNEQF
TRBV7-2 ASSFQGTDTQY
TRBV20-1 SARGEEGLYNSPLH
TRBV3-1 ASSRGLAGAHEQY
TRBV3-1 ASSHLEQETQY